The rows below give T cell receptor beta chains drawn from one sample of a study of cytomegalovirus exposure and HLA in healthy donors. TCRdb keeps only in-frame clones here, not all; method: immunoSEQ multiplex PCR. The sample table sets out approximately 120,000 clones. Sample: PBMCs. The receptors were sampled from a man in his forties in good health and CMV-seronegative. Both conserved end residues are part of each CDR3. Fields, in order: J gene, D gene, V gene, CDR3 DNA, CDR3 protein. A D gene is named only where the DNA matches it firmly.

j_gene: TRBJ1-2
d_gene: -
v_gene: TRBV5-5
CDR3nt: TGTGCCAGCAGCTTGGTTTCGGGAAGGGGGAACTATGGCTACACCTTC
CDR3aa: CASSLVSGRGNYGYTF

j_gene: TRBJ2-1
d_gene: TRBD2
v_gene: TRBV27
CDR3nt: TGTGCCAGCAGCCAGACTAGCGGGAAATTCAATGAGCAGTTCTTC
CDR3aa: CASSQTSGKFNEQFF

j_gene: TRBJ2-7
d_gene: TRBD2
v_gene: TRBV7-6
CDR3nt: TGTGCCAGCAGCTCCGGACTAGCGGGAGACGAGCAGTACTTC
CDR3aa: CASSSGLAGDEQYF

j_gene: TRBJ2-7
d_gene: -
v_gene: TRBV11-2
CDR3nt: TGTGCCAGCAGCGCGCCAGGATACGAGCAGTACTTC
CDR3aa: CASSAPGYEQYF

j_gene: TRBJ2-3
d_gene: TRBD2
v_gene: TRBV2
CDR3nt: TGTGCCAGCGCCCCTGGGACTAGCGGACGCACAGATACGCAGTATTTT
CDR3aa: CASAPGTSGRTDTQYF

j_gene: TRBJ1-2
d_gene: TRBD1
v_gene: TRBV11-3
CDR3nt: TGTGCCAGCAGCCGAGAAGGACAGGGCTATGGCTACACCTTC
CDR3aa: CASSREGQGYGYTF

j_gene: TRBJ1-1
d_gene: -
v_gene: TRBV7-2
CDR3nt: TGTGCCAGCAGCTTACGGGTCCTACCCCGTGAAGCTTTCTTT
CDR3aa: CASSLRVLPREAFF

j_gene: TRBJ2-1
d_gene: TRBD2
v_gene: TRBV7-2
CDR3nt: TGTGCCAGCAGCCCTGTCCCAGCGGGAGGCCCCAGCTCCTACAATGAGCAGTTCTTC
CDR3aa: CASSPVPAGGPSSYNEQFF

j_gene: TRBJ2-7
d_gene: TRBD1
v_gene: TRBV7-8
CDR3nt: TGTGCCAGCAGCGCCCAGGGACAGGGGATCAACGAGCAGTACTTC
CDR3aa: CASSAQGQGINEQYF

j_gene: TRBJ2-7
d_gene: TRBD1
v_gene: TRBV30
CDR3nt: TGTGCCTCACCCAAGGACAGGGGCGGCGGCGAGCAGTACTTC
CDR3aa: CASPKDRGGGEQYF

j_gene: TRBJ2-3
d_gene: -
v_gene: TRBV5-4
CDR3nt: TGTGCCAGCAGCTCCCCCCCTCCTAGCACAGATACGCAGTATTTT
CDR3aa: CASSSPPPSTDTQYF

j_gene: TRBJ1-2
d_gene: -
v_gene: TRBV10-3
CDR3nt: TGTGCCATCAGTGAGACAGGGAATGGCTACACCTTC
CDR3aa: CAISETGNGYTF

j_gene: TRBJ2-5
d_gene: -
v_gene: TRBV14
CDR3nt: TGTGCCAGCAGCATCGGGGGAGAGACCCAGTACTTC
CDR3aa: CASSIGGETQYF

j_gene: TRBJ2-7
d_gene: -
v_gene: TRBV5-1
CDR3nt: TGCGCCAGCAGCTTGGTCCCCCTCAGTTCTGGCGAGCAGTACTTC
CDR3aa: CASSLVPLSSGEQYF

j_gene: TRBJ2-2
d_gene: TRBD2
v_gene: TRBV7-6
CDR3nt: TGTGCCAGCAGCTTAGTAGGGAGAAGCGGGGCCGGGGAGCTGTTTTTT
CDR3aa: CASSLVGRSGAGELFF

j_gene: TRBJ2-7
d_gene: -
v_gene: TRBV5-1
CDR3nt: TGCGCCAGCAGACTCGACAACTACGAGCAGTACTTC
CDR3aa: CASRLDNYEQYF

j_gene: TRBJ1-1
d_gene: -
v_gene: TRBV27
CDR3nt: TGTGCCAGCAGTTTAGAGGTGAACACTGAAGCTTTCTTT
CDR3aa: CASSLEVNTEAFF

j_gene: TRBJ1-4
d_gene: TRBD1
v_gene: TRBV5-1
CDR3nt: TGCGCCAGCAGCCTCGGACAGGGTGGTGAAAAACTGTTTTTT
CDR3aa: CASSLGQGGEKLFF

j_gene: TRBJ1-5
d_gene: -
v_gene: TRBV27
CDR3nt: -
CDR3aa: CASSLFGDTSGQPQHF

j_gene: TRBJ1-1
d_gene: -
v_gene: TRBV28
CDR3nt: TGTGCCAGCAGTTTTAGACAGGTGGGGGTTCTCTTT
CDR3aa: CASSFRQVGVLF

j_gene: TRBJ2-7
d_gene: -
v_gene: TRBV6-1
CDR3nt: TGTGCCAGCAGTGACAGGGCCCCAGGCTCCTACGAGCAGTACTTC
CDR3aa: CASSDRAPGSYEQYF

j_gene: TRBJ1-5
d_gene: -
v_gene: TRBV2
CDR3nt: TGTGCCAGCAGGGGCCCCTATAGCAATCAGCCCCAGCATTTT
CDR3aa: CASRGPYSNQPQHF

j_gene: TRBJ1-1
d_gene: -
v_gene: TRBV19
CDR3nt: TGTGCCAGTAATACAGGTAGTACTGAAGCTTTCTTT
CDR3aa: CASNTGSTEAFF

j_gene: TRBJ2-7
d_gene: TRBD2
v_gene: TRBV11-2
CDR3nt: TGTGCCAGCAGCTTAGTTCTGGGCGGGGGGTACTTC
CDR3aa: CASSLVLGGGYF

j_gene: TRBJ2-7
d_gene: TRBD1
v_gene: TRBV30
CDR3nt: TGTGCCTGGAGCGGTACAGGGGACGAGCAGTACTTC
CDR3aa: CAWSGTGDEQYF

j_gene: TRBJ1-5
d_gene: -
v_gene: TRBV7-2
CDR3nt: TGTGCCAGCAGCTCATACGGCCGACATGATCAGCCCCAGCATTTT
CDR3aa: CASSSYGRHDQPQHF

j_gene: TRBJ1-4
d_gene: -
v_gene: TRBV6-6
CDR3nt: TGTGCCAGCAGCGGTAGAGGTGCAACTAATGAAAAACTGTTTTTT
CDR3aa: CASSGRGATNEKLFF

j_gene: TRBJ2-7
d_gene: TRBD1
v_gene: TRBV19
CDR3nt: TGTGCCAGTAGTCCGGACAGGGGGGCCTACGAGCAGTACTTC
CDR3aa: CASSPDRGAYEQYF

j_gene: TRBJ2-3
d_gene: -
v_gene: TRBV5-1
CDR3nt: TGCGCCAGCCGTTTGACGACTAGCACAGATACGCAGTATTTT
CDR3aa: CASRLTTSTDTQYF

j_gene: TRBJ1-4
d_gene: -
v_gene: TRBV9
CDR3nt: TGTGCCAGCAGCGTAGGAAGGGGTAATGAAAAACTGTTTTTT
CDR3aa: CASSVGRGNEKLFF

j_gene: TRBJ1-2
d_gene: -
v_gene: TRBV11-2
CDR3nt: TGTGCCAGCAGCTTATATAGAGGGATCGGCTATGGCTACACCTTC
CDR3aa: CASSLYRGIGYGYTF

j_gene: TRBJ1-4
d_gene: -
v_gene: TRBV11-2
CDR3nt: TGTGCCAGCAGCTTGGAGAGGGGGTATCAGGAAAAACTGTTTTTT
CDR3aa: CASSLERGYQEKLFF

j_gene: TRBJ2-7
d_gene: -
v_gene: TRBV6-5
CDR3nt: TGTGCCAGCAGGTCGACAGGTACAAACTACGAGCAGTACTTC
CDR3aa: CASRSTGTNYEQYF

j_gene: TRBJ1-4
d_gene: -
v_gene: TRBV6-5
CDR3nt: TGTGCCAGCAGTTACTCCCAGGGCCATAATGAAAAACTGTTTTTT
CDR3aa: CASSYSQGHNEKLFF

j_gene: TRBJ1-1
d_gene: -
v_gene: TRBV25-1
CDR3nt: TGTGCCAGCAGTCTACAGGGGAACACTGAAGCTTTCTTT
CDR3aa: CASSLQGNTEAFF

j_gene: TRBJ2-2
d_gene: TRBD1
v_gene: TRBV5-6
CDR3nt: TGTGCCAGCAGCTCGAGGACTGGGACAGGGGGTAGAGGTGCCGGGGAGCTGTTTTTT
CDR3aa: CASSSRTGTGGRGAGELFF

j_gene: TRBJ2-2
d_gene: TRBD2
v_gene: TRBV14
CDR3nt: TGTGCCAGCAGCCGACTAGCGGGAGCCACCGGGGAGCTGTTTTTT
CDR3aa: CASSRLAGATGELFF

j_gene: TRBJ2-1
d_gene: -
v_gene: TRBV10-1
CDR3nt: TGCGCCAGCAGTAGAGGGGGTAACGATGAGCAGTTCTTC
CDR3aa: CASSRGGNDEQFF

j_gene: TRBJ2-7
d_gene: TRBD2
v_gene: TRBV13
CDR3nt: TGTGCCAGCAGCTTATACTCTAGCGGGAACTACGAGCAGTACTTC
CDR3aa: CASSLYSSGNYEQYF

j_gene: TRBJ2-3
d_gene: -
v_gene: TRBV4-1
CDR3nt: TGCGCCAGCAGCCAAGGTCCGTACCGGGATACGCAGTATTTT
CDR3aa: CASSQGPYRDTQYF

j_gene: TRBJ1-4
d_gene: TRBD1
v_gene: TRBV5-5
CDR3nt: TGTGCCAGCAGCTTGGTAACAGGGGGCATGCAGCCCGAAAAACTGTTTTTT
CDR3aa: CASSLVTGGMQPEKLFF

j_gene: TRBJ2-1
d_gene: TRBD2
v_gene: TRBV11-3
CDR3nt: TGTGCCAGCAGCACTGGGACTAGCGGGTCATACAATGAGCAGTTCTTC
CDR3aa: CASSTGTSGSYNEQFF

j_gene: TRBJ2-2
d_gene: -
v_gene: TRBV7-9
CDR3nt: TGTGCAAGCAGCAGGCGGGAAGGGGAGCTGTTTTTT
CDR3aa: CASSRREGELFF

j_gene: TRBJ1-1
d_gene: -
v_gene: TRBV11-3
CDR3nt: TGTGCCAGCAGCCGCACAGGGAGCAACACTGAAGCTTTCTTT
CDR3aa: CASSRTGSNTEAFF

j_gene: TRBJ2-3
d_gene: TRBD2
v_gene: TRBV7-9
CDR3nt: TGTGCCAGCAGCTTACCTCGAAGACTAGCGGGTAGCACAGATACGCAGTATTTT
CDR3aa: CASSLPRRLAGSTDTQYF

j_gene: TRBJ1-5
d_gene: -
v_gene: TRBV7-2
CDR3nt: TGTGCCAGCAGCTTAGTCGGAGGGGCCGGCAATCAGCCCCAGCATTTT
CDR3aa: CASSLVGGAGNQPQHF

j_gene: TRBJ2-7
d_gene: -
v_gene: TRBV5-1
CDR3nt: TGCGCCAGCAGCTTTTCGGGGGTCCCCTACGAGCAGTACTTC
CDR3aa: CASSFSGVPYEQYF

j_gene: TRBJ2-5
d_gene: -
v_gene: TRBV9
CDR3nt: TGTGCCAGCAGCGTAGGGATCGGGGTGTCGACCCAGTACTTC
CDR3aa: CASSVGIGVSTQYF

j_gene: TRBJ2-3
d_gene: TRBD2
v_gene: TRBV5-4
CDR3nt: TGTGCCAGCAGCTCTAGACTAGCGGGAGGGGTAGATACGCAGTATTTT
CDR3aa: CASSSRLAGGVDTQYF

j_gene: TRBJ1-4
d_gene: TRBD1
v_gene: TRBV7-6
CDR3nt: TGTGCCAGCAGCCGGGGACAGGGCTCACCCCCGAATGAAAAACTGTTTTTT
CDR3aa: CASSRGQGSPPNEKLFF

j_gene: TRBJ1-2
d_gene: TRBD1
v_gene: TRBV28
CDR3nt: TGTGCCAGCAGGACAGGGGGACCTTATGGCTACACCTTC
CDR3aa: CASRTGGPYGYTF

j_gene: TRBJ2-3
d_gene: TRBD2
v_gene: TRBV18
CDR3nt: TGTGCCAGCTCACCACTAGCGGGAGAGGGTGATACGCAGTATTTT
CDR3aa: CASSPLAGEGDTQYF

j_gene: TRBJ2-7
d_gene: -
v_gene: TRBV20-1
CDR3nt: TGCAGTGCCACTTTCGGCTACGAGCAGTACTTC
CDR3aa: CSATFGYEQYF

j_gene: TRBJ1-1
d_gene: -
v_gene: TRBV5-6
CDR3nt: TGTGCCAGCAGCTTCCGGGGAAAGAACACTGAAGCTTTCTTT
CDR3aa: CASSFRGKNTEAFF